A selection of T cell receptor beta chains follows, all from one sample in a study of T cells in Graves' hyperthyroidism and ophthalmopathy. Via MiXCR, TCRdb re-called the multiplex PCR reads, giving one row per CDR3 protein. The data show a few hundred thousand distinct CDR3 sequences, more than 14% seen once. The source material was blood. The source is a woman in her 30s with Graves' ophthalmopathy. The conserved cysteine and the conserved F or W are not part of the CDR3 here. Each record gives: V gene, J gene, CDR3 protein.

v_gene: TRBV6-2/TRBV6-3; j_gene: TRBJ2-1; CDR3aa: ASSYPRGAGHNEQF
v_gene: TRBV12-3/TRBV12-4; j_gene: TRBJ2-5; CDR3aa: ASSSAGYQETQY
v_gene: TRBV12-3/TRBV12-4; j_gene: TRBJ2-3; CDR3aa: ASSQGSSTDTQY
v_gene: TRBV6-4; j_gene: TRBJ2-1; CDR3aa: ASSDASGVPYNEQF
v_gene: TRBV7-8; j_gene: TRBJ2-7; CDR3aa: ASSFTGGLSYEQY
v_gene: TRBV2; j_gene: TRBJ2-5; CDR3aa: ASSRGTIQETQY
v_gene: TRBV4-1; j_gene: TRBJ1-5; CDR3aa: ASSQDQGIGNQPQH
v_gene: TRBV7-2; j_gene: TRBJ2-1; CDR3aa: ASSLLAGSYNEQF
v_gene: TRBV6-2/TRBV6-3; j_gene: TRBJ1-2; CDR3aa: ASSLRLGPNT
v_gene: TRBV24-1; j_gene: TRBJ1-5; CDR3aa: ATSDFRGNQPQH
v_gene: TRBV7-9; j_gene: TRBJ2-3; CDR3aa: ASSSHTRDTQY
v_gene: TRBV29-1; j_gene: TRBJ1-3; CDR3aa: SGQGRTGNTIY
v_gene: TRBV9; j_gene: TRBJ2-3; CDR3aa: ASSVAGGDTQY
v_gene: TRBV2; j_gene: TRBJ1-2; CDR3aa: ARLGTATNYGYT
v_gene: TRBV30; j_gene: TRBJ2-7; CDR3aa: AWSSGQGFYEQY
v_gene: TRBV20-1; j_gene: TRBJ1-1; CDR3aa: SARDEKTLNTEAF
v_gene: TRBV9; j_gene: TRBJ2-2; CDR3aa: ASSVAVEAGELF
v_gene: TRBV28; j_gene: TRBJ2-1; CDR3aa: ASSLAHYRGQF
v_gene: TRBV18; j_gene: TRBJ2-4; CDR3aa: ASSPETGSLAKNIQY
v_gene: TRBV19; j_gene: TRBJ2-7; CDR3aa: ASSKRAGSIYEQY
v_gene: TRBV5-1; j_gene: TRBJ1-6; CDR3aa: ASSLGLISSSYNSPLH
v_gene: TRBV20-1; j_gene: TRBJ1-6; CDR3aa: SARDPGQENSPLH
v_gene: TRBV20-1; j_gene: TRBJ1-2; CDR3aa: SAWTEEEYGYT
v_gene: TRBV19; j_gene: TRBJ2-2; CDR3aa: ASSVGQGTGELF
v_gene: TRBV30; j_gene: TRBJ1-2; CDR3aa: AWSVHSLEGYT
v_gene: TRBV16; j_gene: TRBJ2-1; CDR3aa: ASSQQGVEHNEQF
v_gene: TRBV5-1; j_gene: TRBJ2-3; CDR3aa: ASSFPIGITDTQY
v_gene: TRBV7-8; j_gene: TRBJ2-3; CDR3aa: ASRWTLDTDTQY
v_gene: TRBV2; j_gene: TRBJ1-5; CDR3aa: ASSEANMRGLPQH
v_gene: TRBV30; j_gene: TRBJ2-3; CDR3aa: AWIGSGPILHTDTQY